This T cell receptor beta chain was retrieved from a study of shared clonotypes between healthy human individuals. Overall study: Donors were two women and a few men aged 18 to 49.

At a deep level, the assay was run. Evenly divided among several immunoSEQ plates was the genomic DNA of each subset. Here immunoSEQ multiplex PCR was the method, and the copy in TCRdb shows in-frame clones only, minus some. The sample contains about 1 million clones, approximately 72% of which appear only once. CD4+ cells underwent separation, giving CD45RA+ naive and CD45RA-negative memory subsets. Germline loops: CDR1 MNHNY, CDR2 SVGAGI (reference sequence). The CDR3 covers 16 residues. V was clipped by 2 bases and J by 2 bases; unmatched bases: 4. This chain uses TRBV6-6 with TRBJ2-5, with TRBD2 identical over 11 bases. Input material: memory CD4+ T cells sorted from blood. As to subset: CD45RA-negative fraction. This receptor was identified in a man younger than 35 in good health. CDR3 in DNA: TGTGCCAGCAGTTACGGGCTAGCGGGGGGACAAGAGACCCAGTACTTC. Amino acid sequence: CASSYGLAGGQETQYF.